The following is a T cell receptor (beta chain) sequence with its context. Its antigen is unknown. A much larger clone lies one base from this, so it may be a read error. The CDR3 sequence is 12 residues long. Germline assignment: CDR1 SNHLY and CDR2 FYNNEI. It was with unique molecular identifiers that the TCRbeta library was prepared. TCRdb re-called the PCR reads through MiXCR, storing one row per CDR3 protein. The sample has 90,000 to 100,000 distinct CDR3 sequences, 20% to 25% seen once. This record belongs to a study of T-cell reconstitution after alpha-beta-depleted transplantation in children. General study results and limits: Several hundred expanded graft clones reportedly gave rise to the alpha-beta T cells present about two months after transplant. From surviving recipient T cells and thymic progenitors came the high day-60 TCRbeta diversity observed in some patients. A year had passed since transplant, and T-cell counts and diversity by then came mostly from newly produced T cells.

The origin of this receptor is a boy aged 2 to 9 with acute lymphoblastic leukemia, due to receive a stem cell transplant. The material was PBMCs, obtained before TCRalphabeta/CD19-depleted stem cell transplant. The genes are TRBV2 and TRBJ2-1, with D uncertain. Written as DNA, the CDR3 is TGTGCCAGTGAGAGCTCCTACAATGAGCAGCTCTTC. This gives the protein CASESSYNEQLF.